The source of this T cell receptor (beta chain) is a study of blood T cell repertoires in COVID-19. Study details: COVID-19 samples from acute and convalescent phases originated in the United States, Italy and Spain.

Only in-frame clones appear in the TCRdb table, and some are missing; sequencing was by immunoSEQ multiplex PCR. The sample yields 140,000 or so clones, approximately 87% seen once. The sample taken for sequencing was PBMCs or T cells enriched from blood (not recorded which). This receptor was taken from a man between 60 and 75 years old who had recovered from COVID-19.

The CDR3 region is CASNRGPGELFF. The CDR3 nucleotides are TGTGCCAGCAACAGGGGTCCCGGGGAGCTGTTTTTT. This sequence joins TRBV3-1 (or the pseudogene TRBV3-2) and TRBJ2-2, with 7 bases matching TRBD1. Losses at the gene ends were 7 bases for V and 6 bases for J; bases not matched to a gene: 2. The germline gives CDR1 LGHDT, CDR2 YNNKEL (reference sequence). CDR3 length: 12 amino acids.